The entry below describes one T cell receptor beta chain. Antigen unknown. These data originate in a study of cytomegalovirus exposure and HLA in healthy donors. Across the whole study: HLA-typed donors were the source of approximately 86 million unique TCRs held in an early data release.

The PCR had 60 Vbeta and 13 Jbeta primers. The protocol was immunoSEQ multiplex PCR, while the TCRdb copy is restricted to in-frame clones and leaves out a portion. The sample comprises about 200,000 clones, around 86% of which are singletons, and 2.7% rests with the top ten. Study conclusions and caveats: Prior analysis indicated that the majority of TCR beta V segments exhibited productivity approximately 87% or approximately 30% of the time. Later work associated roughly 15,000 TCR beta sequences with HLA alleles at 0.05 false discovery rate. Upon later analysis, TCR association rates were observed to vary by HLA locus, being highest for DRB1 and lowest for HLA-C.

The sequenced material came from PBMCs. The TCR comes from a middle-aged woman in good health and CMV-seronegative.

CDR3 sequence reads: CASSLTSGVYNEQFF. CDR3 DNA sequence: TGCGCCAGCAGCCTGACTAGCGGGGTATACAATGAGCAGTTCTTC. This chain uses TRBV5-1 with TRBJ2-1; TRBD2 agrees at 11 bases. Losses at the gene ends were 4 bases for V and 4 bases for J; bases not matched to a gene: 4. Per germline, CDR1 SGHRS and CDR2 YFSETQ. This CDR3 has 15 amino acids.